The rows below give T cell receptor beta chains drawn from one sample of a study of T cell changes during pregnancy in multiple sclerosis. Sequenced by immunoSEQ multiplex PCR; TCRdb stores in-frame clones only, minus some. Of 30,000 or so clones in the sample, roughly nine tenths were seen once. The source was CD8+ T cells from peripheral blood mononuclear cells, collected in the second trimester of pregnancy. These receptors all stem from a female donor with multiple sclerosis, enrolled in a pregnancy study. CDR3s include the opening cysteine and the closing phenylalanine or tryptophan. The D gene is left open where the match is weak. Expanded clones are given a class, and other clones once, few, many or no size at all.

v_gene	abundance	d_gene	len	j_gene	CDR3aa	CDR3nt
TRBV7-3	.	.	15	TRBJ2-3	CASKEGPSRWDTQYF	TGTGCCAGCAAGGAGGGTCCCTCGCGTTGGGATACGCAGTATTTT
TRBV5-6	once	.	14	TRBJ2-7	CASSLSRSSYEQYF	TGTGCCAGCAGCTTGTCGCGGAGCTCCTACGAGCAGTACTTC
TRBV11-2	once	.	16	TRBJ2-7	CASSLVEGLKTYEQYF	TGTGCCAGCAGCTTAGTAGAGGGCTTAAAAACCTACGAGCAGTACTTC
TRBV19	once	.	16	TRBJ1-2	CASSLTSTGWYYGYTF	TGTGCCAGTAGTCTGACCAGCACAGGGTGGTACTATGGCTACACCTTC
TRBV7-8	.	.	16	TRBJ2-1	CASSLLGRSLYNEQFF	TGTGCCAGCAGTCTACTAGGGCGGAGCCTTTACAATGAGCAGTTCTTC
TRBV19	.	TRBD2	15	TRBJ2-1	CASAHGGNLGNEQFF	TGTGCCAGCGCCCACGGGGGGAATTTGGGCAATGAGCAGTTCTTC
TRBV10-3	.	TRBD2	18	TRBJ2-3	CASFQSAGTSPSTDTQYF	TGTGCCAGCTTCCAGTCAGCCGGGACTAGCCCTAGCACAGATACGCAGTATTTT
TRBV14	.	.	17	TRBJ1-6	CASSQAGQGAYNSPLHF	TGTGCCAGCAGCCAAGCGGGACAAGGGGCCTATAATTCACCCCTCCACTTT
TRBV5-1	.	.	13	TRBJ1-2	CASSLDRNYGYTF	TGCGCCAGCAGCTTGGACAGGAACTATGGCTACACCTTC
TRBV7-2	.	TRBD1	17	TRBJ2-2	CASSPRPDRANTGELFF	TGTGCCAGCAGCCCCCGCCCCGACAGGGCGAACACCGGGGAGCTGTTTTTT
TRBV4-1	.	TRBD1	16	TRBJ1-4	CASSQRQGLTNEKLFF	TGCGCCAGCAGCCAACGACAGGGCCTGACTAATGAAAAACTGTTTTTT
TRBV5-4	.	.	12	TRBJ2-3	CASSFGSDTQYF	TGTGCCAGCAGCTTTGGCTCAGATACGCAGTATTTT
TRBV4-1	.	TRBD2	16	TRBJ2-7	CASSQVGGTNSYEQYF	TGCGCCAGCAGCCAAGTGGGCGGGACTAACTCCTACGAGCAGTACTTC
TRBV7-9	.	TRBD2	15	TRBJ2-7	CASSPQLAESYEQYF	TGTGCCAGCAGCCCGCAACTAGCGGAGTCCTACGAGCAGTACTTC
TRBV9	.	.	15	TRBJ2-5	CASSVFGSARETQYF	TGTGCCAGCAGCGTTTTCGGGAGTGCACGGGAGACCCAGTACTTC
TRBV6-6	.	TRBD1	15	TRBJ2-7	CASSPTGTASYEQYF	TGTGCCAGCAGTCCAACCGGGACAGCCTCCTACGAGCAGTACTTC
TRBV28	.	TRBD1	16	TRBJ2-5	CASSSNRGRVQETQYF	TGTGCCAGCAGTTCCAACAGGGGGCGCGTCCAAGAGACCCAGTACTTC
TRBV4-1	.	TRBD1	16	TRBJ2-2	CASSHRTGRHTGELFF	TGCGCCAGCAGCCACCGGACAGGGAGGCACACCGGGGAGCTGTTTTTT
TRBV9	once	.	12	TRBJ2-1	CATGLGGDEQFF	TGTGCCACCGGACTTGGGGGCGATGAGCAGTTCTTC
TRBV14	.	.	13	TRBJ2-7	CASSPDISYEQYF	TGTGCCAGCAGCCCTGACATCTCCTACGAGCAGTACTTC
TRBV4-1	.	.	15	TRBJ2-7	CASSQVAGSSYEQYF	TGCGCCAGCAGCCAAGTCGCGGGAAGCTCCTACGAGCAGTACTTC
TRBV6-5	.	TRBD1	14	TRBJ2-7	CASSLTGEVHEQYF	TGTGCCAGCAGTTTGACAGGGGAAGTCCACGAGCAGTACTTC
TRBV2	few	.	13	TRBJ2-7	CASIPRGYGEQYF	TGTGCCAGCATCCCAAGGGGGTATGGCGAGCAGTACTTC
TRBV18	.	.	16	TRBJ1-3	CASSPSGFDSGNTIYF	TGTGCCAGCTCACCATCAGGCTTCGATTCTGGAAACACCATATATTTT
TRBV30	.	.	14	TRBJ1-2	CAWIPSPGVKGYTF	TGTGCCTGGATCCCATCACCAGGGGTGAAAGGCTACACCTTC
TRBV7-9	once	.	14	TRBJ1-3	CASRGENLGNTIYF	TGTGCCAGCCGCGGGGAGAACCTTGGAAACACCATATATTTT
TRBV9	.	TRBD1	15	TRBJ2-1	CASSGRDREINEQFF	TGTGCCAGCAGCGGCCGGGACAGGGAGATCAATGAGCAGTTCTTC
TRBV9	.	.	14	TRBJ2-3	CASSVTGTLDTQYF	TGTGCCAGCAGCGTTACCGGGACACTAGATACGCAGTATTTT
TRBV27	.	.	15	TRBJ1-1	CASSEDRRPHTEAFF	TGTGCCAGCAGTGAAGACAGGCGACCGCACACTGAAGCTTTCTTT
TRBV7-9	.	.	13	TRBJ1-4	CASSPPKQGKLFF	TGTGCCAGCAGCCCCCCCAAGCAGGGTAAACTGTTTTTT
TRBV7-6	.	TRBD1	15	TRBJ1-5	CASSLGQARDQPQHF	TGTGCCAGCAGCTTGGGACAGGCAAGAGATCAGCCCCAGCATTTT
TRBV21-1	.	.	17	TRBJ2-5	CASSKGGDRGTQETQYF	TGTGCCAGCAGCAAAGGCGGGGACAGGGGAACCCAAGAGACCCAGTACTTC
TRBV13	.	.	12	TRBJ2-7	CASSFGGYEQYF	TGTGCCAGCAGCTTCGGGGGTTACGAGCAGTACTTC
TRBV7-3	.	.	17	TRBJ2-3	CASSRGASSSSTDTQYF	TGTGCCAGCAGCCGTGGGGCAAGTAGTTCTAGCACAGATACGCAGTATTTT
TRBV7-9	.	.	13	TRBJ1-1	CASSLRGGTEAFF	TGTGCCAGCAGCTTACGGGGGGGGACTGAAGCTTTCTTT
TRBV6-5	.	.	15	TRBJ1-4	CASREKGSLDEKLFF	TGTGCCAGCCGGGAGAAAGGGAGCTTAGACGAAAAACTGTTTTTT
TRBV2	.	.	16	TRBJ1-5	CASSEAIGRLNQPQHF	TGTGCCAGCAGTGAAGCAATCGGCAGGCTGAATCAGCCCCAGCATTTT
TRBV19	.	TRBD2	15	TRBJ2-1	CASRTTSGSGNEQFF	TGTGCCAGTAGGACGACTAGCGGGAGCGGTAATGAGCAGTTCTTC
TRBV5-5	.	TRBD1	15	TRBJ1-2	CASSFRAGGGYGYTF	TGTGCCAGCAGCTTCAGGGCAGGGGGCGGCTATGGCTACACCTTC
TRBV7-6	.	.	16	TRBJ2-1	CASSLSRPGPYNEQFF	TGTGCCAGCAGCTTAAGTCGGCCAGGGCCCTACAATGAGCAGTTCTTC
TRBV5-5	.	TRBD1	15	TRBJ1-4	CASSRGQSLNEKLFF	TGTGCCAGCAGCCGGGGACAGAGCTTGAATGAAAAACTGTTTTTT
TRBV5-1	.	TRBD1	15	TRBJ1-1	CASSGGQGQVTEAFF	TGCGCCAGCAGCGGGGGACAGGGACAAGTGACTGAAGCTTTCTTT
TRBV28	.	TRBD1	14	TRBJ1-1	CASLHRGYDTEAFF	TGTGCCAGCCTACACAGGGGCTACGACACTGAAGCTTTCTTT
TRBV10-2	once	TRBD1	16	TRBJ2-1	CASSVLGQVRRNEQFF	TGCGCCAGCAGTGTACTAGGACAGGTCCGTAGGAATGAGCAGTTCTTC
TRBV7-8	.	.	13	TRBJ1-5	CASSISGGRPQHF	TGTGCCAGCAGCATCAGCGGGGGTCGGCCCCAGCATTTT
TRBV7-9	.	TRBD2	17	TRBJ2-1	CASSLRTSGRVPGEQFF	TGTGCCAGCAGCTTACGGACTAGCGGGAGGGTACCTGGAGAGCAGTTCTTC
TRBV5-1	.	.	16	TRBJ2-5	CASSLRGAPIQETQYF	TGCGCCAGCAGCCTTCGGGGGGCCCCAATTCAAGAGACCCAGTACTTC
TRBV19	.	.	13	TRBJ1-1	CASSPGHNTEAFF	TGTGCCAGTAGCCCGGGACATAACACTGAAGCTTTCTTT